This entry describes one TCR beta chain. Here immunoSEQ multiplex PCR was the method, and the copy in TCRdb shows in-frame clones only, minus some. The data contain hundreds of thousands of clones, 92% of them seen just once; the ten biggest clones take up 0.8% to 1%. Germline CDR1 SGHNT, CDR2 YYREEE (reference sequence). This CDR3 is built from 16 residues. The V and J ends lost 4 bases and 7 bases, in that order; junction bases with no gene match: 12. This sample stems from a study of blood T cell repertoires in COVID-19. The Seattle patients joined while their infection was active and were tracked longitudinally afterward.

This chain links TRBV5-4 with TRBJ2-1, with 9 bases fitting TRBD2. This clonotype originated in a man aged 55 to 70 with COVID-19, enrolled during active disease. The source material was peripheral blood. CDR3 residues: CASSPPLSGSPNEQFF. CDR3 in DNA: TGTGCCAGCAGCCCCCCTCTTAGCGGGAGTCCAAATGAGCAGTTCTTC.